Listed below are T cell receptor beta chains from one sample, sequenced in a study of cytomegalovirus exposure and HLA in healthy donors. TCRdb's table, derived via immunoSEQ multiplex PCR, lists solely in-frame clones and lacks some. This repertoire includes under 200,000 clones. Sequenced input: PBMCs. These receptor sequences come from a man aged 30 to 39 in good health and CMV-seronegative. CDR3s include the opening cysteine and the closing phenylalanine or tryptophan. A D gene is named only where the DNA matches it firmly.

D	V	J	CDR3	DNA
.	TRBV19	TRBJ2-1	CASSIVGESYNEQFF	TGTGCCAGTAGTATAGTAGGGGAATCCTACAATGAGCAGTTCTTC
TRBD1	TRBV28	TRBJ1-1	CASSSQRTGGEANFF	TGTGCCAGCAGTTCTCAACGGACAGGGGGCGAGGCTAATTTCTTT
TRBD1	TRBV4-3	TRBJ1-2	CASSQDPQGEDAYTF	TGCGCCAGCAGCCAAGATCCGCAGGGGGAAGATGCCTACACCTTC
TRBD1	TRBV4-1	TRBJ1-2	CASSQDRDRVTNYGYTF	TGCGCCAGCAGCCAGGATCGAGACAGGGTCACAAACTATGGCTACACCTTC
.	TRBV10-3	TRBJ2-5	CAISESATRGRGSQETQYF	TGTGCCATCAGTGAGTCTGCGACGAGAGGTCGGGGGAGCCAAGAGACCCAGTACTTC
.	TRBV30	TRBJ1-5	CAWSMRGGEQPQHF	TGTGCCTGGTCCATGAGAGGGGGGGAACAGCCCCAGCATTTT
.	TRBV30	TRBJ2-1	CAWIGLGYNEQFF	TGTGCCTGGATTGGACTTGGCTACAATGAGCAGTTCTTC
.	TRBV27	TRBJ2-3	CASSLGRGDTQYF	TGTGCCAGCAGTTTAGGCAGGGGAGATACGCAGTATTTT
.	TRBV7-8	TRBJ1-5	CASSLARRVTFDSNQPQHF	TGTGCCAGCAGCTTAGCGCGCCGGGTAACCTTCGATAGCAATCAGCCCCAGCATTTT
TRBD2	TRBV18	TRBJ2-3	CASSPGTSEADTQYF	TGTGCCAGCTCACCAGGGACTAGCGAAGCAGATACGCAGTATTTT
TRBD1	TRBV19	TRBJ2-2	CASSIRDRGTGELFF	TGTGCCAGTAGTATACGGGACAGGGGGACCGGGGAGCTGTTTTTT
TRBD1	TRBV6-1	TRBJ1-2	CASSNPGQGRDRYTF	TGTGCCAGCAGTAACCCGGGACAGGGAAGGGATCGCTACACCTTC
TRBD1	TRBV7-9	TRBJ1-4	CASSLVVGTGTEKLFF	TGTGCCAGCAGCTTAGTTGTCGGGACAGGGACCGAAAAACTGTTTTTT
TRBD2	TRBV25-1	TRBJ2-5	CASTSGLAGGLETQYF	TGTGCCAGCACATCGGGACTAGCGGGAGGATTGGAGACCCAGTACTTC
TRBD1	TRBV29-1	TRBJ1-4	CSVRTGVEKLFF	TGCAGCGTTCGGACAGGGGTAGAAAAACTGTTTTTT
.	TRBV4-1	TRBJ1-2	CASSQVGGEGYGYTF	TGCGCCAGCAGCCAAGTTGGAGGGGAGGGGTATGGCTACACCTTC
.	TRBV5-1	TRBJ2-7	CASSLGQLYYEQYF	TGCGCCAGCAGCTTGGGCCAGTTGTACTACGAGCAGTACTTC
.	TRBV27	TRBJ1-1	CASRAIQASLNTEAFF	TGTGCCAGCAGGGCCATACAGGCATCCCTAAACACTGAAGCTTTCTTT
TRBD2	TRBV7-2	TRBJ2-7	CASSLVAGERQEQYF	TGTGCCAGCAGCTTAGTTGCGGGAGAGAGGCAGGAGCAGTACTTC
.	TRBV7-9	TRBJ1-2	CASSSRDSDYGYTF	TGTGCCAGCAGCTCCCGAGACAGCGACTATGGCTACACCTTC
TRBD1	TRBV10-3	TRBJ1-4	CAISEPTGGYEKLFF	TGTGCCATCAGTGAGCCGACAGGGGGTTATGAAAAACTGTTTTTT
TRBD2	TRBV5-1	TRBJ2-3	CASSLAQGTSGSDTQYF	TGCGCCAGCAGCTTGGCCCAAGGGACTAGCGGGTCGGATACGCAGTATTTT
.	TRBV9	TRBJ1-6	CASSVGSNSPLHF	TGTGCCAGCAGCGTAGGGAGTAATTCACCCCTCCACTTT
.	TRBV10-1	TRBJ1-2	CASSKEGAPYGYTF	TGCGCCAGCAGTAAGGAAGGGGCACCCTATGGCTACACCTTC
.	TRBV18	TRBJ2-7	CASSPGQLYEQYF	TGTGCCAGCTCACCGGGCCAGCTCTACGAGCAGTACTTC
.	TRBV19	TRBJ1-5	CASSARQNQPQHF	TGTGCCAGTAGTGCCAGACAGAATCAGCCCCAGCATTTT
.	TRBV6-1	TRBJ1-2	CASRRNRENYGYTF	TGTGCCAGCAGAAGAAACCGGGAGAACTATGGCTACACCTTC
.	TRBV6-6	TRBJ2-1	CASSYSAYYNEQFF	TGTGCCAGCAGTTACTCAGCGTACTACAATGAGCAGTTCTTC
TRBD2	TRBV5-4	TRBJ2-7	CASSHPAGGDYEQYF	TGTGCCAGCAGCCACCCGGCGGGGGGAGACTACGAGCAGTACTTC